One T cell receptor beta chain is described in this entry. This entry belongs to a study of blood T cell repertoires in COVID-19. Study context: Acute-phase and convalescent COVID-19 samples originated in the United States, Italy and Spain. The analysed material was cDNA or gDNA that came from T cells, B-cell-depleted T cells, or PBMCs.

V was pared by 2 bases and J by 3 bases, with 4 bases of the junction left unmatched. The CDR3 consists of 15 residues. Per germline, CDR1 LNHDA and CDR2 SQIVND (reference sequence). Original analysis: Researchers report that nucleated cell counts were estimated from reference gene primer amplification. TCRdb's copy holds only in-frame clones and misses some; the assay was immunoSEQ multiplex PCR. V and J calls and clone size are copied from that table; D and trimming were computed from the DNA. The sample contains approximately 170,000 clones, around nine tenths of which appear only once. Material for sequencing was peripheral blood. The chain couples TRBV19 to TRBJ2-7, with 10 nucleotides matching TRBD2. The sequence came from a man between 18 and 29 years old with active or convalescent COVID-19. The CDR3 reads CASSIMASGSYEQYF. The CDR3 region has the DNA TGTGCCAGTAGTATAATGGCTAGCGGGAGCTACGAGCAGTACTTC.